One and the same sample provided the 3 T cell receptor beta chains below, sequenced in a study of T cells after posttransplantation cyclophosphamide (TCRdb year 2016). The receptor library was made with the immunoSEQ multiplex PCR assay. In its TCRdb copy, this immuneACCESS table keeps in-frame sequences only and misses some clones. Where compared with another copy, unresolved V genes explain less than half of these, and the others have no known cause. This sample holds some 64,000 clones; 80% to 95% were observed only once. The ten largest clones capture about 3% of the sample. Sequenced: PBMCs. The source of these receptors is a woman aged 25 to 39 in good health and a related stem cell transplant donor.

The V call is TRBV28, the J call TRBJ1-2; D is unresolved. Germline V lookup: CDR1 MDHEN, CDR2 SYDVKM. Trimming shortened V by 5 bases and J by 3 bases, and 16 bases separated the two germline ends. The CDR3 is made up of 15 amino acids. The CDR3 here is CASSTLEIKHYGYTF. The DNA of the CDR3 is TGTGCCAGCAGTACTCTGGAGATAAAACACTATGGCTACACCTTC.

The CDR3 bases are TGTGCCAGTAGTAACGGACAGGCCCCCGAGCAGTACTTC. It translates to CASSNGQAPEQYF. V usage is TRBV19 and J usage is TRBJ2-7; 7 bases are shared with TRBD1. The CDR3 length is 13 residues. The V and J ends lost 4 bases and 6 bases, in that order; junction bases with no gene match: 6. Germline values: CDR1 LNHDA, CDR2 SQIVND (reference sequence).

The chain is built from TRBV5-1 and TRBJ1-6, with a possible D match to TRBD1 (5 bases). The CDR3 spans 13 residues. Germline V gives CDR1 SGHRS, CDR2 YFSETQ. Trimming removed 4 bases at V and 8 bases at J, with 10 bases between. CDR3 in DNA: TGCGCCAGCAGCCGAGAAGGGGATTCACCCCTCCACTTT. Protein sequence: CASSREGDSPLHF.